These 27 T cell receptor beta chains originate from one sample sequenced in a study of Graves' ophthalmopathy and Graves' hyperthyroidism. Scientists amplified the TCR beta CDR3 regions from RNA transcripts. A first-round RT-PCR used HTBI primers, followed by a second-round multiplex PCR. TCRdb recomputed calls from the multiplex PCR reads with MiXCR, one row per CDR3 protein. The sample has approximately 50,000 distinct CDR3 sequences; about 50% are singletons. Material for sequencing was peripheral blood. These receptors all stem from an adult man with Graves' ophthalmopathy.

The chain combines TRBV25-1 with TRBJ2-1; perhaps TRBD2 as D (6 bases). The V gene lost 4 bases and the J gene lost 2 bases, with 18 bases spanning the gap. Germline V gene sequence: CDR1 MGHDK, CDR2 SYGVNS. This CDR3 comprises 17 residues. The CDR3 loop is CASSGGTSLMAYNEQFF. The CDR3 DNA follows: TGTGCCAGCAGTGGGGGTACTAGCTTAATGGCCTACAATGAGCAGTTCTTC.

The chain recombines TRBV7-8 with TRBJ1-4; D is perhaps TRBD1 (5 bases). The CDR3 has 15 amino acids. Germline V gene data show CDR1 as SGHVS and CDR2 as FQNEAQ. Trimming pared 3 bases from V and 6 bases from J, leaving 14 bases between. CDR3 protein: CASSLPPGPHEKLFF. CDR3 nucleotides: TGTGCCAGCAGCTTGCCCCCGGGACCCCATGAAAAACTGTTTTTT.

This clonotype has a count of ten or more. The J gene is TRBJ2-7, the V gene TRBV4-1; 9 bases are shared with TRBD1. The CDR3 is 15 amino acids. After removal of 4 bases from V and 3 bases from J, the junction contained 7 bases not matched to a gene. CDR1 MGHRA and CDR2 YSYEKL come from the germline V gene. CDR3 sequence: CASSPLPGQGYEQYF. The DNA of the CDR3 is TGCGCCAGCAGCCCCCTCCCGGGACAGGGCTACGAGCAGTACTTC.

This clonotype ranks as medium-sized. This rearrangement joins TRBV24-1 to TRBJ1-2; D call uncertain. CDR3 length: 12 residues. Per the germline V gene, CDR1 is KGHDR and CDR2 is SFDVKD. Trimming took off 5 bases at V and 11 bases at J, with 14 bases between the two ends. Here the CDR3 reads CATSVDTDRYTF. CDR3 coding DNA: TGTGCCACCAGTGTAGATACAGATCGGTACACCTTC.

This clonotype was observed many times. The rearrangement uses TRBV5-8 and TRBJ1-2, with D possibly matching TRBD1 (5 bases). This CDR3 comprises 15 residues. Looked up from germline, CDR1 is SGHTS and CDR2 is YDEGEE. V shed 4 bases and J shed 14 bases, with 27 bases lying between them. The CDR3 reads CASSSEQAPLWLRTF. DNA for the CDR3: TGTGCCAGCAGCAGCGAACAGGCCCCTCTATGGCTGAGGACCTTC.

V is TRBV25-1 and J is TRBJ2-1; 10 nucleotides line up with TRBD1. The CDR3 extends over 16 amino acids. Per the germline V gene, CDR1 is MGHDK and CDR2 is SYGVNS. Trimming at V came to 2 bases and at J to 5 bases, leaving 6 bases not matched to a gene. CDR3 coding DNA: TGTGCCAGCAGTGAAGGGACTGGGACAGGGGACAATGAGCAGTTCTTC. It is translated as CASSEGTGTGDNEQFF.

The V and J genes are TRBV5-1 and TRBJ2-3; D uncertain. The CDR3 is 13 residues long. V lost 0 bases and J lost 2, with 4 bases in between. From germline, CDR1 is SGHRS and CDR2 YFSETQ. The CDR3 region is CASSLAFTDTQYF. In DNA, the CDR3 is TGCGCCAGCAGCTTGGCCTTCACAGATACGCAGTATTTT.

This clonotype was counted at least ten times. V is TRBV19 and J is TRBJ2-1; D possibly corresponds to TRBD2 (5 bases). V was cut by 3 bases and J by 0 bases, with 15 bases left in between. This CDR3 has 17 amino acids. Germline CDR1 LNHDA, CDR2 SQIVND (reference sequence). Here the CDR3 DNA reads TGTGCCAGTAGTATCGGACTTGGCTTTAGCTCCTACAATGAGCAGTTCTTC. Encoded protein: CASSIGLGFSSYNEQFF.

There are a few counts of this clonotype. The chain combines TRBV15 with TRBJ2-6; D not certain. V dropped 1 base and J dropped 0 bases, with 7 bases sitting between them. Germline CDR1 and CDR2: LNHNV and YYDKDF (reference sequence). This CDR3 contains 16 residues. CDR3 residues: CATSRGASSGANVLTF. The CDR3 DNA reads TGTGCCACCAGCAGAGGTGCCTCCTCTGGGGCCAACGTCCTGACTTTC.

A word on this clonotype: One junction end does not reproduce the germline sequence, and a read error may be involved. The chain recombines TRBV5-1 with TRBJ1-5; no definite D call. The CDR3 loop spans 13 amino acids. CDR1 and CDR2 (germline): SGHRS, YFSETQ. CDR3: CTSSENPNHPQHF. The CDR3 DNA is TGCACCAGCAGCGAAAACCCGAATCATCCCCAGCATTTT.

The V and J genes are TRBV19 and TRBJ2-5; D unresolved. This CDR3 is built from 13 residues. Germline assignment: CDR1 LNHDA and CDR2 SQIVND (reference sequence). The V end lost 3 bases, the J end lost 1 base, and 6 bases lay between the germline ends. CDR3 bases: TGTGCCAGTAGTATTTCCGTCCAAGAGACCCAGTACTTC. Protein: CASSISVQETQYF.

The chain joins TRBV20-1 to TRBJ2-7, with D uncertain. Germline V CDR1 and CDR2: DFQATT, SNEGSKA (reference sequence). V was pared by 6 bases and J by 2 bases, with 11 bases between. The CDR3 is made up of 12 amino acids. CDR3 amino acids: CSASYSPYEQYF. As DNA, the CDR3 is TGCAGTGCAAGTTATTCCCCCTACGAGCAGTACTTC.

This chain connects TRBV3-1 to TRBJ2-7; maybe TRBD2 (6 bases). CDR3 length: 14 residues. Per germline, CDR1 LGHDT and CDR2 YNNKEL (reference sequence). Deletions cut 8 bases from V and 0 bases from J, with 14 bases between. The chain's CDR3 is CASGSSANSYEQYF. The CDR3 coding sequence is TGTGCCAGCGGGTCTAGCGCGAACTCCTACGAGCAGTACTTC.

By share of the sample, this clonotype is medium-sized (0.01 to 0.1%). The J gene is TRBJ2-2, the V gene TRBV29-1; D gene uncertain. The CDR3 runs 12 residues. The germline V gene has CDR1 SQVTM and CDR2 ANQGSEA. Trimming took 3 bases from V and 3 from J, leaving 5 bases between them. The CDR3 DNA follows: TGCAGCGTTGAGCAGGACACCGGGGAGCTGTTTTTT. Amino acids: CSVEQDTGELFF.

With regard to this clonotype: The CDR3 carries no conserved terminal phenylalanine or tryptophan, so it likely arises from a read error. The DNA is left out, because the CDR3 cannot be placed on it with certainty; the CDR3 is given as TCRdb lists it. The chain has TRBV7-3 and TRBJ2-2; TRBD1 was called by the table and not checked on the DNA. CDR1 is SGHTA and CDR2 is FQGTGA in the germline V gene. The CDR3 extends over 13 residues, inclusive of both ends. The CDR3 loop is CASSLRGNRGAVV.

Remarks on this clonotype: A much larger clone lies one base from this, so it may be a read error. The chain links TRBV12-3 or TRBV12-4 to TRBJ2-7; 8 bases fit TRBD1. CDR3 length: 17 amino acids. V gave up 2 bases and J gave up 2 bases; unmatched junction bases: 11. The CDR3 here is CASSLWTGSEGAYEQYF. The CDR3, as DNA: TGTGCCAGCAGTTTATGGACAGGGTCCGAGGGGGCCTACGAGCAGTACTTC.

The CDR3 region has the DNA TGCAGCGTTGAGAGGTGGGAGGGGGCCTACAATGAGCAGTTCTTC. Translation gives CSVERWEGAYNEQFF. The chain links TRBV29-1 to TRBJ2-1; possible D gene TRBD2, 7 bases. The V end lost 3 bases, the J end lost 2 bases, and 14 bases lay between the germline ends. From germline, CDR1 is SQVTM and CDR2 ANQGSEA. The CDR3 totals 15 residues.

The chain combines TRBV29-1 with TRBJ1-5; possible D gene TRBD1, 5 bases. The CDR3 loop spans 13 amino acids. CDR1 and CDR2 (germline): SQVTM, ANQGSEA. V was shortened by 8 bases and J by 4 bases, with 15 bases between the two germline ends. CDR3 sequence: CSPQVGANQPQHF. Here the CDR3 DNA reads TGCAGCCCGCAGGTAGGGGCTAATCAGCCCCAGCATTTT.

Regarding this clonotype: A read error may produce the germline difference seen at one junction end. The chain uses TRBV12-3 or TRBV12-4 and TRBJ2-7; TRBD2 matches at 10 bases. The CDR3 has 13 amino acids. CDR3 sequence reads: CASSIAGGNEQYF. CDR3 nucleotides: TGTGCCAGCAGTATAGCGGGAGGCAACGAGCAGTACTTC.

In this sample, this clonotype turned up once. At one end, the junction sequence differs from germline, possibly due to a read error. The J gene is TRBJ2-2, the V gene TRBV29-1; D is possibly TRBD2 (5 bases). The CDR3 has 13 amino acids. Germline values: CDR1 SQVTM, CDR2 ANQGSEA. CDR3: CSADCTKHWGAVF. The CDR3 DNA is TGCAGCGCGGACTGTACAAAACACTGGGGAGCTGTTTTT.

This clonotype was observed at least ten times. The chain links TRBV7-9 to TRBJ2-3; a weak D match, TRBD2 (6 bases). V was clipped by 11 bases and J by 1 base, with 13 bases between them. CDR1 and CDR2 from the germline V gene are SEHNR and FQNEAQ (reference sequence). The CDR3 sequence is 13 residues long. CDR3 amino acids: CAGKGGGTDTQYF. CDR3 coding DNA: TGTGCCGGAAAGGGCGGGGGCACAGATACGCAGTATTTT. The whole variable domain, remainder taken from reference TRBV7-9 and TRBJ2-3, is DTGVSQNPRHKITKRGQNVTFRCDPISEHNRLYWYRQTLGQGPEFLTYFQNEAQLEKSRLLSDRFSAERPKGSFSTLEIQRTEQGDSAMYLCAGKGGGTDTQYFGPGTRLTVL.

Concerning this clonotype: The junction departs from the called germline gene at one end, perhaps through a read error. This rearrangement joins TRBV7-7 to TRBJ2-2; 9 positions match TRBD1. The CDR3 consists of 14 residues. The germline V gene has CDR1 SSHAT and CDR2 FNYEAQ (reference sequence). CDR3 amino acids: CASSDTGGPGELFF. CDR3 in DNA: TGTGCTAGCAGCGATACAGGGGGCCCCGGGGAGCTGTTTTTT.

On this clonotype itself: One junction end does not reproduce the germline sequence, and a read error may be involved. As DNA, the CDR3 is TGTGCCAGTAGGGAGACAGGGCGCAATCAGCAGTTCTTC. Amino acid sequence: CASRETGRNQQFF. The chain carries TRBV19 and TRBJ2-1; 7 bases are shared with TRBD1. This CDR3 has 13 residues. Germline V gene lookup returns CDR1 LNHDA and CDR2 SQIVND (reference sequence).

Only a few counts were recorded for this clonotype. V is TRBV29-1 and J is TRBJ2-7; D is uncertain. The germline CDR1 and CDR2 sequences are SQVTM and ANQGSEA. This CDR3 has 12 residues. Trimming took off 0 bases at V and 3 bases at J, with 6 bases between the two ends. CDR3 bases: TGCAGCGTTGAAGATCTAGGCTACGAGCAGTACTTC. This codes for CSVEDLGYEQYF.

This clonotype was detected once. The V call is TRBV5-1, the J call TRBJ2-7; 8 nucleotides line up with TRBD2. This CDR3 has 15 residues. Germline V gene sequence: CDR1 SGHRS, CDR2 YFSETQ. The junction had 6 bases not matched to a gene; V was cut back by 2 bases and J by 2 bases. Written as DNA, the CDR3 is TGCGCCAGCAGCTTAGAAGAGCGGGAGCCCTACGAGCAGTACTTC. Protein: CASSLEEREPYEQYF.

This clonotype was seen repeatedly, ten times or more. The rearrangement uses TRBV4-1 and TRBJ1-2, with D tentatively TRBD1 (6 bases). Trimming pared 2 bases from V and 4 bases from J, leaving 14 bases between. The CDR3 runs 15 residues. Germline V gene data show CDR1 as MGHRA and CDR2 as YSYEKL. DNA of the CDR3: TGCGCCAGCAGCCAACCCCGACAGGCAATCTATGGCTACACCTTC. Translated: CASSQPRQAIYGYTF.

The table lists this clonotype with many counts. V and J are TRBV5-8 and TRBJ2-6, with unresolved D. Germline lookup yields CDR1 SGHTS and CDR2 YDEGEE. The CDR3 runs 17 residues. V dropped 0 bases and J dropped 2 bases, with 12 bases sitting between them. The CDR3 protein is CASSLARSAAGANVLTF. DNA of the CDR3: TGTGCCAGCAGCTTGGCCAGGTCCGCGGCTGGGGCCAACGTCCTGACTTTC.